This T cell receptor beta chain emerged from a study of tumor-infiltrating lymphocytes in primary liver carcinoma. Study results and limitations: Compared with tumor region pairs, tumor-adjacent and tumor-blood pairs overlapped less.

Unsorted bulk tissue, about 17-33 mg of it, served as the source for co-extraction of RNA and DNA. All patients had surgically resected primary liver carcinoma. This CDR3 is 15 amino acids long. Germline V gene sequence: CDR1 SGHAT, CDR2 FQNNGV. As regards this clonotype: Its antigen is as yet unknown. One end of the junction fails to match germline, which may point to a read error.

With a constant-region primer, TCR beta cDNA was made from approximately 450 ng of total RNA. Construction of TCR beta libraries relied on three successive nested multiplex PCR rounds employing slightly modified ARM-PCR. Rounds one and two of PCR, each of 10 cycles, were primed with TRBV1-TRBV30 forward primers and a C-beta reverse primer. Via MiXCR, TCRdb re-called the multiplex PCR reads, giving one row per CDR3 protein. Of approximately 92,000 distinct CDR3 sequences listed, around 63% were seen once; the top ten hold roughly 10%. This clonotype originated in a woman aged 55-70 years with primary liver carcinoma and hepatitis B virus infection. Sequenced: liver tumor tissue from sampling region 5. This sample's subset: tumor region T5, tumor centre. This rearrangement joins TRBV11-2 to TRBJ1-2; TRBD1 agrees at 7 bases. The CDR3 loop is CASRLEGAIGGGYTF. The CDR3 DNA is TGTGCCAGCCGCTTAGAGGGGGCCATTGGCGGTGGTTACACCTTC.